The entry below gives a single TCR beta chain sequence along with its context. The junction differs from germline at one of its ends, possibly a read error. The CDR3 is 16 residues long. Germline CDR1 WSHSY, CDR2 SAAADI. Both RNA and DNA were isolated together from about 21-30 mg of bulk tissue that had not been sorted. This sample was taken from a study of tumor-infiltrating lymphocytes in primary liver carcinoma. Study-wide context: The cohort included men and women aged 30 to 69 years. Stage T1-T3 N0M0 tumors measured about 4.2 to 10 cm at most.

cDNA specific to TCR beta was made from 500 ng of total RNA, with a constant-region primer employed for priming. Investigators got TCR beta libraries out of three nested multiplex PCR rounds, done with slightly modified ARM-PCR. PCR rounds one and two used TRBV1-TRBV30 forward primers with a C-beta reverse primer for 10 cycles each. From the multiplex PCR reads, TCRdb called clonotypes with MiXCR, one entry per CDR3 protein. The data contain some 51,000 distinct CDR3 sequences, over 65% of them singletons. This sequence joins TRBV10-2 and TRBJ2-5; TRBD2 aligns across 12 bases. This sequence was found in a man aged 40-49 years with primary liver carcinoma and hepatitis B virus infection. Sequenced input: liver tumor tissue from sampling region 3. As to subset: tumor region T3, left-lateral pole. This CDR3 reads CVSSDGTSGFGGTQYF. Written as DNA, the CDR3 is TGCGTCAGCAGTGACGGGACTAGCGGGTTTGGGGGGACCCAGTACTTC.